These 15 T cell receptor beta chains came from one sample sequenced in a study of cytotoxic CD8 clonotypes in ibrutinib-treated CLL. The assay was immunoSEQ multiplex PCR, and TCRdb's table has in-frame clones only and misses some. The sample comprises some 46,000 clones, around 68% of which are singletons, and roughly 13% rests with the top ten. Source: PBMCs, taken after 12 months of ibrutinib treatment. The receptors here all came from a human donor with chronic lymphocytic leukemia.

The rearrangement uses TRBV7-9 and TRBJ1-1; D gene unclear. The V gene lost 6 bases and the J gene lost 1 base, with 9 bases spanning the gap. There are 13 residues in the CDR3. Germline V gene sequence: CDR1 SEHNR, CDR2 FQNEAQ (reference sequence). CDR3 DNA: TGTGCCAGCAGGGATGTGTGGAACACTGAAGCTTTCTTT. This sequence encodes CASRDVWNTEAFF.

V is TRBV2 and J is TRBJ1-4; D unresolved. Germline-derived CDR1 and CDR2 are SNHLY and FYNNEI. The CDR3 runs 11 residues. V lost 6 bases, J lost 8 bases, and 7 bases lay in between. The DNA for the CDR3 is TGTGCCAGCAGCGCTACAGAAAAACTGTTTTTT. Translating gives CASSATEKLFF.

CDR3 DNA sequence: TGTGCCAGCAGCGTAGGGGCGAACACCGGGGAGCTGTTTTTT. Protein product: CASSVGANTGELFF. The chain is built from TRBV9 and TRBJ2-2; D unresolved. Trimming stripped 0 bases from V and 0 bases from J, with 3 bases between. The CDR3 contains 14 residues. CDR1 and CDR2 from the germline V gene are SGDLS and YYNGEE.

The chain uses TRBV2 and TRBJ1-6; no clear D. The V gene's germline CDR1 is SNHLY and CDR2 FYNNEI. V dropped 6 bases and J dropped 10 bases, with 10 bases sitting between them. This CDR3 is 12 amino acids long. The CDR3 here is CASSPRISPLHF. CDR3 DNA sequence: TGTGCCAGCAGCCCCAGGATATCACCCCTCCACTTT.

This chain connects TRBV5-1 to TRBJ2-1; D uncertain. The V gene's germline CDR1 is SGHRS and CDR2 YFSETQ. The ends were cut back, 8 bases at V and 1 base at J, with 10 bases in the middle. The CDR3 contains 13 residues. CDR3 residues: CASRDISYNEQFF. The CDR3 nucleotides read TGCGCCAGTCGAGACATTTCCTACAATGAGCAGTTCTTC.

This clone was counted between two and nine times. The DNA for the CDR3 is TGTGCCAGCAGACCCCCTAGGACCGGGGAGCTGTTTTTT. Its translation: CASRPPRTGELFF. The chain employs TRBV7-9 and TRBJ2-2; D remains unclear. The CDR3 loop spans 13 amino acids. The germline V gene has CDR1 SEHNR and CDR2 FQNEAQ (reference sequence). The germline V and J ends were trimmed by 6 bases and 5 bases, with 10 bases remaining between them.

This clone was picked up a small number of times. This rearrangement joins TRBV7-3 to TRBJ2-6; D ambiguous. Germline values: CDR1 SGHTA, CDR2 FQGTGA. The CDR3 totals 15 residues. V gave up 5 bases and J gave up 0 bases, with 8 bases separating them. Written as DNA, the CDR3 is TGTGCCAGCAGCCCCCGTATCTCTGGGGCCAACGTCCTGACTTTC. This codes for CASSPRISGANVLTF.

The table lists this clone with a count of one. The J gene is TRBJ2-5, the V gene TRBV29-1; maybe TRBD1 (5 bases). V gave up 2 bases and J gave up 1 base, with 14 bases separating them. Germline V gene lookup returns CDR1 SQVTM and CDR2 ANQGSEA. The CDR3 totals 15 residues. The CDR3 region is CSVERQLGVQETQYF. CDR3 DNA sequence: TGCAGCGTTGAAAGACAATTAGGGGTCCAAGAGACCCAGTACTTC.

The V and J genes are TRBV7-9 and TRBJ2-7; D may match TRBD1 or TRBD2 (5 bases each). CDR1 and CDR2 from the germline V gene are SEHNR and FQNEAQ (reference sequence). V lost 5 bases and J lost 0, with 14 bases in between. The CDR3 runs 15 residues. CDR3 DNA sequence: TGTGCCAGCAGCCCGGCCGGGACGGACTCCTACGAGCAGTACTTC. This gives the protein CASSPAGTDSYEQYF.

V and J are TRBV2 and TRBJ2-7; no firm D call. The CDR3 consists of 14 residues. Germline CDR1 and CDR2: SNHLY and FYNNEI. V lost 7 bases to trimming and J lost 4 bases, with 17 bases between them. This CDR3 is CASTHPGGTYEQYF. CDR3 DNA sequence: TGTGCCAGCACTCACCCCGGCGGTACTTACGAGCAGTACTTC.

V gene TRBV5-6 combines with J gene TRBJ2-6, with D maybe TRBD2 (5 bases). The CDR3 length is 13 residues. Germline V CDR1 and CDR2: SGHDT, YYEEEE. Trimming pared 2 bases from V and 7 bases from J, leaving 7 bases between. In DNA form, the CDR3 reads TGTGCCAGCAGCTTAGCGGCAGCCAACGTCCTGACTTTC. It yields the protein CASSLAAANVLTF.

V is TRBV19 and J is TRBJ1-5; D is unclear. V lost 5 bases to trimming and J lost 0 bases, with 17 bases between them. Germline V lookup: CDR1 LNHDA, CDR2 SQIVND (reference sequence). CDR3 size: 17 residues. CDR3 sequence (DNA): TGTGCCAGTAGTCCCTCCGTGGGGTTCCCTAGCAATCAGCCCCAGCATTTT. This translates into CASSPSVGFPSNQPQHF.

The gene calls are TRBV6-1 and TRBJ2-3, with a possible D match to TRBD2 (6 bases). The CDR3 consists of 12 residues. Germline V gene sequence: CDR1 MNHNS, CDR2 SASEGT. The CDR3 loop reads CVVDYPTDTQYF. DNA for the CDR3: TGTGTAGTGGACTACCCCACAGATACGCAGTATTTT.

This clone was seen a handful of times. This chain links TRBV27 with TRBJ1-5; D perhaps matches TRBD1 (6 bases). The CDR3 has 13 amino acids. CDR1 MNHEY and CDR2 SMNVEV come from the germline V gene (reference sequence). Trimming took 8 bases from V and 7 from J, leaving 15 bases between them. The CDR3 DNA sequence: TGTGCCAGCGCTCTACAGGGAGAGCAGCCCCAGCATTTT. This codes for CASALQGEQPQHF.

In this sample, this clone turned up a few times. The sample carries other DNA sequences with the same CDR3. The chain uses TRBV28 and TRBJ2-7; TRBD2 is a possible D gene (6 bases). CDR1 is MDHEN and CDR2 is SYDVKM in the germline V gene. The V gene lost 4 bases and the J gene lost 3 bases, with 22 bases spanning the gap. The CDR3 consists of 17 residues. The CDR3 region is CASSSYWGRRGLYEQYF. The CDR3 nucleotides read TGTGCCAGCAGTTCCTATTGGGGCAGGAGGGGTCTCTACGAGCAGTACTTC.